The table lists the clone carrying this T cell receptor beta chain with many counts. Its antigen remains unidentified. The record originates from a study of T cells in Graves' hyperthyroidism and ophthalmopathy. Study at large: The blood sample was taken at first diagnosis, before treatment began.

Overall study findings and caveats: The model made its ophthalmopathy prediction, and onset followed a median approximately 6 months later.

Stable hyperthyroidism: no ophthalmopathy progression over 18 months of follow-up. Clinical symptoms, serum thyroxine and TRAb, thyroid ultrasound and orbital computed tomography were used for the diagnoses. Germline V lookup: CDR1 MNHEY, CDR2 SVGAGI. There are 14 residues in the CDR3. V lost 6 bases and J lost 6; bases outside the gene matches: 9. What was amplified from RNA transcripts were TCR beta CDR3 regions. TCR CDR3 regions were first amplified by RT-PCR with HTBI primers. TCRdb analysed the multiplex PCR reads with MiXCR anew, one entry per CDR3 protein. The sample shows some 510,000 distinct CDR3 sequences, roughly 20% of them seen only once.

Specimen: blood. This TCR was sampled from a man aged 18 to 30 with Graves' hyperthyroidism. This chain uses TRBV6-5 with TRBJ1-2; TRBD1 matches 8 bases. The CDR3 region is CASSFTGGADGYTF. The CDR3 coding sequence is TGTGCCAGCAGCTTCACAGGGGGGGCGGATGGCTACACCTTC.